These 7 T cell receptor beta chains came from one sample sequenced in a study of PD-1 blockade in classical Hodgkin lymphoma. There was relapse after autologous stem cell transplantation in every patient, and there was variation in brentuximab vedotin exposure. The repertoire was sequenced with immunoSEQ multiplex PCR; TCRdb's copy has only in-frame clones and lacks some. The repertoire includes about 150,000 clones, 78% of them detected once, and about 9.3% sits in the top ten. Here the sequenced sample was peripheral blood mononuclear cells (PBMCs), taken before the second cycle of nivolumab. The origin of the receptors is a human donor with classical Hodgkin lymphoma.

The rearrangement links TRBV6-6 to TRBJ1-5; D is perhaps TRBD1 (5 bases). V lost 6 bases and J lost 4, with 13 bases in between. Germline lookup yields CDR1 MNHNY and CDR2 SVGAGI (reference sequence). The CDR3 loop spans 14 amino acids. The CDR3: CASSRGTPNQPQHF. CDR3 DNA sequence: TGTGCCAGCAGCCGAGGGACGCCTAATCAGCCCCAGCATTTT.

The CDR3 bases are TGTGCCAGCAGACCAAGCCAGAGCTGGGATACGCAGTATTTT. This gives the protein CASRPSQSWDTQYF. The V gene is TRBV7-2, the J gene TRBJ2-3; D unresolved. V lost 6 bases and J lost 6, with 16 bases in between. This CDR3 comprises 14 residues. Germline CDR1 SGHTA, CDR2 FQGNSA.

This clone was detected a few times. V and J are TRBV7-2 and TRBJ2-4; D gene ambiguous. Per the germline V gene, CDR1 is SGHTA and CDR2 is FQGNSA. The CDR3 extends over 15 amino acids. V was shortened by 1 base and J by 6 bases, with 13 bases between the two germline ends. CDR3 DNA sequence: TGTGCCAGCAGCTTAGGTGGGGAAACGGCAAACATTCAGTACTTC. Residues: CASSLGGETANIQYF.

V gene TRBV18 combines with J gene TRBJ2-3, with 10 bases fitting TRBD2. Germline loops: CDR1 KGHSH, CDR2 LQKENI. Unmatched junction bases numbered 6, after V lost 1 base and J lost 2 bases. CDR3 length equals 17 residues. The CDR3 DNA reads TGTGCCAGCTCACCACTCGCTAGCGGGAGAGTCACAGATACGCAGTATTTT. Protein: CASSPLASGRVTDTQYF.

The V call is TRBV19, the J call TRBJ2-5; 9 bases map to TRBD1. There are 16 residues in the CDR3. CDR1 LNHDA and CDR2 SQIVND come from the germline V gene (reference sequence). Trimming cost V 2 bases and J 5 bases; bases outside gene matches: 9. The CDR3 DNA reads as TGTGCCAGTAGTATATTATCGGGACAGGGATCCGAGACCCAGTACTTC. As protein: CASSILSGQGSETQYF.

The chain is built from TRBV28 and TRBJ2-1; D is ambiguous. The CDR3 has 11 residues. CDR1 is MDHEN and CDR2 is SYDVKM in the germline V gene. V was cut by 4 bases and J by 6 bases, with 4 bases left in between. CDR3 DNA sequence: TGTGCCAGCAGTTACTTCAATGAGCAGTTCTTC. Amino acids: CASSYFNEQFF.

V usage is TRBV6-5 and J usage is TRBJ1-1, with D maybe TRBD1 (5 bases). The V gene lost 6 bases and the J gene lost 2 bases, with 16 bases spanning the gap. Germline values: CDR1 MNHEY, CDR2 SVGAGI. The CDR3 is 15 amino acids. The CDR3 region is CASSRDLRINTEAFF. The CDR3 DNA is TGTGCCAGCAGCAGGGACCTTCGAATCAACACTGAAGCTTTCTTT.